This T cell receptor (beta chain) was sequenced for a study of shared clonotypes between healthy human individuals. Whole-study findings and limits: Approximately 4.9% of naive CD4 clonotypes were shared across four donors. In contrast to clonotypes shared by all four donors, non-shared clonotypes had lower generation probabilities.

The run depth of the assay was deep. Profiled with immunoSEQ multiplex PCR; TCRdb holds only in-frame clones, not every one. Of around 350,000 clones listed, more than 60% are singletons. V dropped 5 bases and J dropped 0; count of bases not matched to a gene: 5. The CDR3 runs to 18 residues. Germline V lookup: CDR1 MNHEY, CDR2 SMNVEV (reference sequence). As to this clone: What it binds is not known.

Every one of the donors was a Caucasian adult that lived in Nashville, Tennessee. Specimen: memory CD4+ T cells sorted from blood. Regarding subset: CD45RA-negative fraction. The clonotype comes from a man aged 25 to 40 in good health. The V and J genes are TRBV27 and TRBJ2-2; 14 bases align to TRBD2. DNA for the CDR3: TGTGCCAGCAGTCGACTAGCGGGAGGGCCTTCGAACACCGGGGAGCTGTTTTTT. Encoded protein: CASSRLAGGPSNTGELFF.